A single sample gave rise to the 19 T cell receptor beta chains below, sequenced in a study of identical twins. TCRdb reprocessed the 5' RACE reads via MiXCR and lists one record per CDR3 protein. Of some 790,000 distinct CDR3 sequences in the sample, about 20% are singletons; the top ten hold less than 15%. In addition, the sample was reused for a study of T cells expressing NK-cell markers.

The sample comprised PBMCs. All receptors come from a woman under 30 in good health.

This clonotype was detected a few times. This sequence joins TRBV10-1 and TRBJ2-2, with D uncertain. The CDR3 loop spans 12 amino acids. V dropped 0 bases and J dropped 7 bases, with 3 bases sitting between them. Germline CDR1 and CDR2: WNHNN and SYGVQD (reference sequence). The CDR3 coding sequence is TGCGCCAGCAGTGAGTCGAGCGGGGAGCTGTTTTTT. Protein: CASSESSGELFF.

This chain joins TRBV18 and TRBJ2-3, with D perhaps matching TRBD1 (6 bases). V was cut by 1 base and J by 0 bases, with 8 bases left in between. This CDR3 is built from 15 residues. The germline V gene encodes CDR1 KGHSH and CDR2 LQKENI. The CDR3 sequence: CASSPQGVSTDTQYF. CDR3 sequence (DNA): TGTGCCAGCTCACCACAGGGGGTTAGCACAGATACGCAGTATTTT.

The rearrangement uses TRBV20-1 and TRBJ2-7; 9 nucleotides agree with TRBD1. With V trimmed by 0 bases and J by 4 bases, 10 bases remained unmatched. The CDR3 has 16 amino acids. Looked up from germline, CDR1 is DFQATT and CDR2 is SNEGSKA (reference sequence). In DNA form, the CDR3 reads TGCAGTGCTAGAGATATGGGCGACAGGGGGGCATACGAGCAGTACTTC. Translation gives CSARDMGDRGAYEQYF.

This clonotype was counted a few times. V gene TRBV20-1 combines with J gene TRBJ1-6; TRBD1 aligns across 7 bases. Trimming at V came to 3 bases and at J to 10 bases, leaving 6 bases not matched to a gene. The CDR3 covers 13 residues. Germline V CDR1 and CDR2: DFQATT, SNEGSKA (reference sequence). The CDR3 protein is CSASPQGDSPLHF. CDR3 nucleotides: TGCAGTGCTAGCCCCCAGGGGGACTCACCCCTCCACTTT.

This clonotype was counted between two and nine times. The genes are TRBV20-1 and TRBJ2-1, with TRBD1 matching 9 bases. Trimming cost V 3 bases and J 6 bases; bases outside gene matches: 6. Germline loops: CDR1 DFQATT, CDR2 SNEGSKA (reference sequence). This CDR3 is built from 14 residues. DNA of the CDR3: TGCAGTGCTAGTTGGACAGGGGTCCCCAATGAGCAGTTCTTC. This encodes CSASWTGVPNEQFF.

This clonotype came up a few times. The chain joins TRBV18 to TRBJ2-3, with TRBD2 matching over 7 bases. V shed 2 bases, J shed 1 base, and the junction held 6 bases outside the gene matches. The CDR3 length is 16 residues. Germline loops: CDR1 KGHSH, CDR2 LQKENI. Written as DNA, the CDR3 is TGTGCCAGCTCACCAGGTCCGCTAGCGGGCACAGATACGCAGTATTTT. Its translation is CASSPGPLAGTDTQYF.

The chain carries TRBV5-1 and TRBJ2-5; 15 bases are a match to TRBD2. The CDR3 runs 17 residues. Germline loops: CDR1 SGHRS, CDR2 YFSETQ. Germline trimming cut 3 bases from V and 4 bases from J; bases unmatched to any gene: 7. CDR3 bases: TGCGCCAGCAGCTACGGACTAGCGGGGGGGCCGGGAGAGACCCAGTACTTC. Translation: CASSYGLAGGPGETQYF.

The chain couples TRBV3-1 to TRBJ2-7; no clear D. CDR1 LGHDT and CDR2 YNNKEL come from the germline V gene (reference sequence). Trimming stripped 1 base from V and 2 bases from J, with 12 bases between. The CDR3 consists of 15 residues. CDR3 DNA: TGTGCCAGCAGCCAAGGCTGGGCCTCTCCCTACGAGCAGTACTTC. Its translation is CASSQGWASPYEQYF.

The chain joins TRBV5-1 to TRBJ1-2, with 8 bases lining up with TRBD1. The CDR3 spans 15 residues. The germline CDR1 and CDR2 sequences are SGHRS and YFSETQ. V was clipped by 6 bases and J by 7 bases; unmatched bases: 14. The CDR3 is CASMRDRMTPGGYTF. The DNA of the CDR3 is TGCGCCAGCATGAGGGACAGGATGACCCCGGGTGGCTACACCTTC.

The chain combines TRBV5-6 with TRBJ1-2; D unresolved. Germline loops: CDR1 SGHDT, CDR2 YYEEEE. The CDR3 contains 12 residues. Trimming stripped 5 bases from V and 4 bases from J, with 9 bases between. The CDR3 sequence: CASSSLAYGYTF. The CDR3 DNA reads TGTGCCAGCAGTTCCCTTGCCTATGGCTACACCTTC.

This clonotype was found a few times. The chain carries TRBV20-1 and TRBJ1-3, with TRBD1 as a possible D gene (5 bases). The germline V gene has CDR1 DFQATT and CDR2 SNEGSKA (reference sequence). The CDR3 runs to 17 residues. V was shortened by 6 bases and J by 1 base, with 22 bases between the two germline ends. The CDR3 spells CSAERLVGEPSGNTIYF. The CDR3 DNA follows: TGCAGTGCCGAACGGCTCGTGGGGGAGCCTTCTGGAAACACCATATATTTT.

The chain uses TRBV27 and TRBJ1-1; D is perhaps TRBD1 (6 bases). V was trimmed by 7 bases and J by 0 bases, leaving 15 bases between them. The CDR3 is made up of 15 amino acids. Germline V gives CDR1 MNHEY, CDR2 SMNVEV (reference sequence). The CDR3 DNA sequence: TGTGCCAGCATGACTAGACAGGCCATGAACACTGAAGCTTTCTTT. It is translated as CASMTRQAMNTEAFF.

This clonotype appeared a few times. V usage is TRBV20-1 and J usage is TRBJ2-1, with D hard to call. V lost 0 bases, J lost 5 bases, and 8 bases lay in between. The CDR3 is made up of 13 amino acids. CDR1 DFQATT and CDR2 SNEGSKA come from the germline V gene (reference sequence). In DNA, the CDR3 is TGCAGTGCTAGAGATAATGGGGACAATGAGCAGTTCTTC. It codes for CSARDNGDNEQFF.

The chain combines TRBV5-1 with TRBJ2-7, with D hard to call. The CDR3 contains 14 residues. Trimming cost V 4 bases and J 5 bases, with 16 bases left between them. Germline-derived CDR1 and CDR2 are SGHRS and YFSETQ. The CDR3 loop reads CASSPGQAKDEQYF. CDR3 in DNA: TGCGCCAGCAGCCCAGGTCAGGCCAAGGACGAGCAGTACTTC.

This clonotype was counted a few times. This sequence joins TRBV5-1 and TRBJ2-1; 7 bases align to TRBD2. J lost 0 bases, V lost 0 bases, and 3 bases had no gene match. CDR3 length: 16 amino acids. Germline assignment: CDR1 SGHRS and CDR2 YFSETQ. The DNA of the CDR3 is TGCGCCAGCAGCTTGGAAGGCGGGAGCTCCTACAATGAGCAGTTCTTC. Protein: CASSLEGGSSYNEQFF.

The V and J genes are TRBV29-1 and TRBJ2-1; D may be TRBD2 (5 bases). Deletions cut 2 bases from V and 1 base from J, with 12 bases between. The CDR3 is 15 amino acids. Germline V gene lookup returns CDR1 SQVTM and CDR2 ANQGSEA. CDR3 DNA: TGCAGCGTTGAAAGTACTAGGACTTCCTACAATGAGCAGTTCTTC. As protein: CSVESTRTSYNEQFF.

This chain connects TRBV5-1 to TRBJ2-3; 10 bases align to TRBD1. The germline gives CDR1 SGHRS, CDR2 YFSETQ. Trimming took 3 bases from V and 0 from J; bases not matched to a gene: 4. There are 16 residues in the CDR3. The chain's CDR3 is CASSSRTGGSTDTQYF. CDR3 sequence (DNA): TGCGCCAGCAGCTCCCGGACAGGGGGAAGCACAGATACGCAGTATTTT.

This clonotype appeared a few times. The J gene is TRBJ2-1, the V gene TRBV30; the D gene is possibly TRBD2 (5 bases). This CDR3 spans 15 amino acids. Per germline, CDR1 GTSNPN and CDR2 SVGIG (reference sequence). Trimming took 3 bases from V and 2 from J, leaving 14 bases between them. CDR3 in amino acids: CAWRAWTAAYNEQFF. The CDR3 DNA follows: TGTGCCTGGAGGGCCTGGACTGCCGCCTACAATGAGCAGTTCTTC.

The chain uses TRBV7-6 and TRBJ2-4, with a weak D call TRBD1 (5 bases). The germline CDR1 and CDR2 sequences are SGHVS and FNYEAQ. V lost 2 bases to trimming and J lost 9 bases, with 11 bases between them. The CDR3 spans 13 residues. The CDR3 nucleotides are TGTGCCAGCAGCTTAAGGGTCCAGGGCATTCAGTACTTC. Translation: CASSLRVQGIQYF.